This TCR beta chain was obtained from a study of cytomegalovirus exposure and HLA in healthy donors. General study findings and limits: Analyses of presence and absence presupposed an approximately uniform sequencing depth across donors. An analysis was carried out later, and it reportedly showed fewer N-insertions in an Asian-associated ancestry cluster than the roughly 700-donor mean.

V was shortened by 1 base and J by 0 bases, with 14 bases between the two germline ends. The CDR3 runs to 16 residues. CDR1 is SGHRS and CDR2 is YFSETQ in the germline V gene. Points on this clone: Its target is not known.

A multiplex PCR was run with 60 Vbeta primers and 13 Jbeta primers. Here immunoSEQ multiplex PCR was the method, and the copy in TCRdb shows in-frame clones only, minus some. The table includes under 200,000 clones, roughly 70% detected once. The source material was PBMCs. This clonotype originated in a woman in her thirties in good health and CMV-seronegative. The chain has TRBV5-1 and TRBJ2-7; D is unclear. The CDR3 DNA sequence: TGCGCCAGCAGCTTGTCGGTTTTCCCCCGCTCCTACGAGCAGTACTTC. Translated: CASSLSVFPRSYEQYF.